What follows are 8 T cell receptor beta chains derived from one specimen sequenced in a study of T cells in Graves' hyperthyroidism and ophthalmopathy (dated by TCRdb to the late 2010s). Library preparation was by multiplex PCR. Instrument used: Illumina HiSeq 2000. TCR beta CDR3 regions were amplified from RNA transcripts. The TCR CDR3 was subjected to a first round of RT-PCR using the HTBI primer set and the Qiagen OneStep RT-PCR kit. TCRdb reprocessing: public reads trimmed at Q25 with fastp, clones called with MiXCR, in-frame beta chains kept. Rows with one shared CDR3 protein collapse into an entry with the most common genes and DNA. Counted in this sample were approximately 700,000 distinct CDR3 sequences; about a sixth of them appeared once. The ten largest clones take up roughly 8% of the sample. The specimen sequenced was blood. The source of these receptors is a man younger than 35 with Graves' hyperthyroidism.

The sample holds a few counts of this clonotype. V gene TRBV7-9 combines with J gene TRBJ2-7, with D tentatively TRBD2 (6 bases). The CDR3 covers 13 residues. Germline CDR1 and CDR2: SEHNR and FQNEAQ (reference sequence). V lost 8 bases, J lost 7 bases, and 18 bases lay in between. The DNA of the CDR3 is TGTGCCAGCCACGGAGGGAGCTATGGGGAGCAGTACTTC. Its protein product is CASHGGSYGEQYF.

The chain is built from TRBV5-6 and TRBJ2-5; TRBD2 matches 8 bases. The length of the CDR3 is 14 residues. V gave up 4 bases and J gave up 3 bases; unmatched junction bases: 5. CDR1 SGHDT and CDR2 YYEEEE come from the germline V gene. The CDR3 here is CASSLDGREETQYF. The CDR3 nucleotides are TGTGCCAGCAGCCTTGACGGGAGGGAAGAGACCCAGTACTTC.

The rearrangement joins TRBV6-2 or TRBV6-3 to TRBJ2-3; TRBD2 is a possible D gene (7 bases). The CDR3 is 16 amino acids. Trimming removed 7 bases at V and 5 bases at J, with 22 bases between. Germline values: CDR1 MNHEY, CDR2 SVGEGT. As DNA, the CDR3 is TGTGCCAGCACTCTACCCCCCGGGGGGCAGAGAGATACGCAGTATTTT. Its translation is CASTLPPGGQRDTQYF.

This clonotype was recorded a few times. J is TRBJ1-5 and V is TRBV20-1, with 7 positions matching TRBD1. Germline V gene lookup returns CDR1 DFQATT and CDR2 SNEGSKA (reference sequence). The CDR3 consists of 13 residues. J lost 3 bases, V lost 7 bases, and 6 bases had no gene match. The chain's CDR3 is CSGQQGLNQPQHF. CDR3 sequence (DNA): TGCAGTGGTCAACAGGGGCTCAATCAGCCCCAGCATTTT.

In this sample, this clonotype turned up a few times. This chain joins TRBV3-1 and TRBJ2-7; perhaps TRBD1 as D (6 bases). This CDR3 region has 14 residues. Germline assignment: CDR1 LGHDT and CDR2 YNNKEL (reference sequence). V lost 4 bases and J lost 7, with 17 bases in between. The CDR3 coding sequence is TGTGCCAGCAGCCCCGGCGCCTGGGGGCTTGAGCAGTACTTC. Its protein is CASSPGAWGLEQYF.

There are many counts of this clonotype. This chain uses TRBV6-5 with TRBJ2-2, with D uncertain. Germline V lookup: CDR1 MNHEY, CDR2 SVGAGI. The length of the CDR3 is 15 residues. Trimming took 2 bases from V and 4 from J, leaving 11 bases between them. The CDR3 nucleotides read TGTGCCAGCAGTTACGCTAGATCGGGCACCGGGGAGCTGTTTTTT. It specifies CASSYARSGTGELFF.

This clonotype came up a few times. The chain recombines TRBV30 with TRBJ1-6; the D gene is possibly TRBD1 (5 bases). The CDR3 is 16 residues long. The V gene's germline CDR1 is GTSNPN and CDR2 SVGIG (reference sequence). V was trimmed by 4 bases and J by 6 bases, leaving 19 bases between them. CDR3 DNA: TGTGCCTGGACGGCCACGGGACCACAGGTTAATTCACCCCTCCACTTT. Translating gives CAWTATGPQVNSPLHF.

There are many counts of this clonotype. DNA of the CDR3: TGTGCCAGCAGCTTAAGACTGACCGCAGGGGGAAAACTGTTTTTT. Its protein product is CASSLRLTAGGKLFF. The genes are TRBV7-8 and TRBJ1-4; TRBD1 matches at 7 bases. Germline V lookup: CDR1 SGHVS, CDR2 FQNEAQ. V shed 2 bases, J shed 10 bases, and the junction held 10 bases outside the gene matches. This CDR3 has 15 residues. Looking up the rest from reference TRBV7-8 and TRBJ1-4 gives the full variable domain: GAGVSQSPRYKVAKRGQDVALRCDPISGHVSLFWYQQALGQGPEFLTYFQNEAQLDKSGLPSDRFFAERPEGSVSTLKIQRTQQEDSAVYLCASSLRLTAGGKLFFGSGTQLSVL.